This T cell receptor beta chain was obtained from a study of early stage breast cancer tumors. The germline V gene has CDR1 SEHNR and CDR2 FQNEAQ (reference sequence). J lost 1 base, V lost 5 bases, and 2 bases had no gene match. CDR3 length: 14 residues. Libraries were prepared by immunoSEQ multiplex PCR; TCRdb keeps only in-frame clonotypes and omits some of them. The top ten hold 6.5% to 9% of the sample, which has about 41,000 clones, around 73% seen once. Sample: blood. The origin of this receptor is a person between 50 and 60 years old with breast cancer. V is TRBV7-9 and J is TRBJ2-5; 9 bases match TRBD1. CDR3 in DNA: TGTGCCAGCAGCGAACAGGGGGCCCAAGAGACCCAGTACTTC. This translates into CASSEQGAQETQYF. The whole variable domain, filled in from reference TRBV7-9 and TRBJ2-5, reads DTGVSQNPRHKITKRGQNVTFRCDPISEHNRLYWYRQTLGQGPEFLTYFQNEAQLEKSRLLSDRFSAERPKGSFSTLEIQRTEQGDSAMYLCASSEQGAQETQYFGPGTRLLVL.